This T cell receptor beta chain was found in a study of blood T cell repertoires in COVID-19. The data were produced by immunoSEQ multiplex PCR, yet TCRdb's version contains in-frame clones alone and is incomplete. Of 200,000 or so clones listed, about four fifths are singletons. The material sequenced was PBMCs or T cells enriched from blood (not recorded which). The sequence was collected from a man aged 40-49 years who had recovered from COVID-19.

The CDR3 bases are TGTGCCAGCAGCGCCTCGCGGGGAAATTATAATTCACCCCTCCACTTT. Translated, it gives CASSASRGNYNSPLHF. The rearrangement links TRBV9 to TRBJ1-6; no clear D gene. V shed 3 bases and J shed 4 bases, with 14 bases lying between them. The CDR3 has 16 amino acids. Germline lookup yields CDR1 SGDLS and CDR2 YYNGEE.